This is a list of T cell receptor beta chains from one sample in a study of shared clonotypes between healthy human individuals. Libraries were prepared by immunoSEQ multiplex PCR; TCRdb keeps only in-frame clonotypes and omits some of them. The top ten hold around 12% of the sample, which has about 490,000 clones, more than 75% seen once. Sequencing was carried out using PBMCs. These receptors all stem from a woman aged 40 to 50 in good health. Some clones in this sample may be carry-over from other donors' samples. The CDR3 runs from the conserved cysteine through the conserved F or W. D genes are given only for firm matches. The size entry is marked missing in some rows and otherwise reads once, few, many or a size class.

D gene	J gene	V gene	clone size	CDR3 protein	CDR3 DNA
NA	TRBJ2-3	TRBV5-1	NA	CASREDTDTQYF	TGCGCCAGCAGGGAGGACACAGATACGCAGTATTTT
TRBD1	TRBJ2-7	TRBV14	NA	CASSPGQGSTYEQYF	TGTGCCAGCAGCCCGGGACAGGGGAGCACCTACGAGCAGTACTTC
NA	TRBJ2-5	TRBV5-6	NA	CASSLGWTAEETQYF	TGTGCCAGCAGCTTAGGATGGACAGCAGAAGAGACCCAGTACTTC
TRBD1	TRBJ2-7	TRBV5-5	once	CASSPDRVRSYEQYF	TGTGCCAGCAGCCCAGACAGGGTAAGGTCCTACGAGCAGTACTTC
NA	TRBJ2-7	TRBV2	NA	CASTGDSYEQYF	TGTGCCAGCACAGGGGATTCCTACGAGCAGTACTTC
NA	TRBJ1-1	TRBV5-1	NA	CASSLWQGSTEAFF	TGCGCCAGCAGCTTGTGGCAGGGGAGTACTGAAGCTTTCTTT
NA	TRBJ1-5	TRBV6-6	NA	CASSDPGGFQPQHF	TGTGCCAGCAGTGACCCGGGGGGATTCCAGCCCCAGCATTTT
TRBD2	TRBJ2-1	TRBV6-5	NA	CASSYSVTSGSHEQFF	TGTGCCAGCAGTTACTCAGTGACTAGCGGGAGCCATGAGCAGTTCTTC
TRBD2	TRBJ2-5	TRBV5-1	NA	CASSPGLAQSGETQYF	TGCGCCAGCAGCCCCGGACTAGCGCAATCTGGAGAGACCCAGTACTTC
NA	TRBJ2-3	TRBV28	NA	CASSPGTRDTQYF	TGTGCCAGCAGCCCCGGGACTCGGGATACGCAGTATTTT
TRBD1	TRBJ2-7	TRBV6-1	NA	CASRGQVYGEQYF	TGTGCCAGCAGAGGACAGGTCTATGGGGAGCAGTACTTC
NA	TRBJ1-1	TRBV10-1	NA	CASSSFGTEAFF	TGCGCCAGCAGTTCCTTCGGAACTGAAGCTTTCTTT
NA	TRBJ1-5	TRBV28	NA	CASSFWAGEVQPQHF	TGTGCCAGCAGTTTTTGGGCAGGGGAGGTTCAGCCCCAGCATTTT
NA	TRBJ2-5	TRBV9	once	CASSGDWRETQYF	TGTGCCAGCAGCGGAGACTGGAGGGAGACCCAGTACTTC
NA	TRBJ2-5	TRBV30	NA	CACPTGTETQYF	TGTGCCTGCCCTACAGGGACAGAGACCCAGTACTTC
TRBD2	TRBJ2-7	TRBV7-9	NA	CASSLGAGLAGDEQYF	TGTGCCAGCAGCTTAGGTGCGGGACTAGCGGGAGACGAGCAGTACTTC
NA	TRBJ2-5	TRBV20-1	NA	CSARDLMTQYF	TGCAGTGCTAGAGATTTGATGACCCAGTACTTC
TRBD1	TRBJ1-1	TRBV30	NA	CAWSGTGSAFF	TGTGCCTGGAGCGGGACAGGGAGCGCTTTCTTT
TRBD1	TRBJ2-7	TRBV29-1	many	CSAERTGKSPYEQYF	TGCAGCGCGGAAAGGACAGGGAAGAGCCCCTACGAGCAGTACTTC
TRBD2	TRBJ2-3	TRBV5-1	NA	CASSMGLAGTSTDTQYF	TGCGCCAGCAGCATGGGACTAGCGGGGACCAGCACAGATACGCAGTATTTT
TRBD1	TRBJ2-1	TRBV11-1	NA	CASSKDRDEQFF	TGTGCCAGCAGCAAAGACAGGGATGAGCAGTTCTTC
TRBD2	TRBJ2-3	TRBV5-1	once	CASSPTRTSGTLRTDTQYF	TGCGCCAGCAGCCCAACTAGGACTAGCGGGACCCTGCGCACAGATACGCAGTATTTT
NA	TRBJ1-1	TRBV4-1	many	CASSQDVLMMNTEAFF	TGCGCCAGCAGCCAAGACGTCCTAATGATGAACACTGAAGCTTTCTTT
NA	TRBJ2-2	TRBV7-9	NA	CASSLFGGDTGELFF	TGTGCCAGCAGCTTATTTGGCGGGGATACCGGGGAGCTGTTTTTT
TRBD2	TRBJ2-3	TRBV6-4	many	CASRRTSGGPDTQYF	TGTGCCAGCAGGAGGACTAGCGGAGGACCAGATACGCAGTATTTT
TRBD1	TRBJ1-5	TRBV27	few	CASSSGQANSNQPQHF	TGTGCCAGCAGTTCCGGACAGGCCAATAGCAATCAGCCCCAGCATTTT
NA	TRBJ1-4	TRBV27	NA	CASSYWREGRGEKLFF	TGTGCCAGCAGTTATTGGAGGGAGGGGAGGGGTGAAAAACTGTTTTTT
TRBD2	TRBJ2-1	TRBV5-8	NA	CASSLITSGSEQFF	TGTGCCAGCAGCTTGATTACTAGCGGGAGCGAGCAGTTCTTC
TRBD2	TRBJ2-3	TRBV6-4	many	CASSPLAGAENTQYF	TGTGCCAGCAGTCCTCTAGCGGGAGCCGAAAATACGCAGTATTTT
TRBD1	TRBJ1-2	TRBV10-3	NA	CVIGDRSYGYTF	TGTGTCATCGGGGACAGGAGCTATGGCTACACCTTC